This entry concerns a single TCR beta chain. This clone was recorded once. There is no known antigen for this receptor. No base quality values were provided; no much bigger clone lies one nucleotide off. This entry comes from a study of blood T cell repertoires in COVID-19 (dated by TCRdb to 2018 to 2021). As for the study more broadly: Samples covering the acute and convalescent phases of COVID-19 were provided by collaborators in the United States, Italy and Spain. The dataset comprised deeply sampled blood TCRbeta repertoires from subjects exposed to, actively infected with, or recovered from COVID-19. A de-identified subject ID, COVID-19 status, age in years and sex were almost always included in the sample metadata. The samples were drawn from two sources: the first 160 participants of the ongoing ImmuneRACE study, and 1,000 to 1,500 subjects contributed by 6 global collaborators. The material from the prospective study consisted of cDNA or gDNA derived from T cells, B-cell-depleted T cells, or PBMCs. The repertoires were released in a freely available public database intended as a resource for research on the immune response to SARS-CoV-2. Where available, HLA class I and class II types were taken from metadata supplied by the sample provider and were not determined by assay-based typing.

What the work shows at the level of the full study, not this receptor alone: The amount of clinical and demographic metadata varied by source and participant and was provided uncurated.

Taken from cysteine to phenylalanine, the CDR3 has 17 residues. Only the CDR3 part of the read is kept: 51 bases, read in frame from the first base. The germline V gene supplies CDR1 SGHTA and CDR2 FQGTGA. The germline V end is reduced by 2 bases and the J end by 0 bases; junction bases left unmatched: 4. TCRbeta CDR3 regions were amplified from genomic DNA using the immunoSEQ Assay, a bias-controlled multiplex PCR. The paper's processing steps were these. Nucleated cell counts per sample were estimated from amplification of reference gene primers within the assay. To quantify the absolute abundance of each unique TCRbeta CDR3 rearrangement, sequence reads were collapsed and filtered. For each sample, productive Simpson clonality was calculated by taking the square root of Simpson's diversity index across productive rearrangements. TCRdb retrieved this table from immuneACCESS and kept in-frame rearrangements only. Not all clones are present; in checked studies, unresolved V genes account for under half, and no reason is known for the remainder. The V and J calls and clone size were taken over from that table, and D and trimming were inferred from the DNA. Counted in this sample were about 170,000 clones; over 70% of them appeared once. The leading ten clones occupy approximately 18% of the sample.

Another Seattle source contributed samples from volunteer blood donors who had recovered from COVID-19. Collaborating institutions collected whole blood in K2EDTA tubes following their own protocols. For TCRbeta analysis, collaborators shipped samples as frozen whole blood, isolated PBMCs, or DNA extracted from either of those sample types. Sequenced material: peripheral blood. The sequence was obtained from a woman aged 70-85 years who had recovered from COVID-19. The chain was built from TRBV7-3 and TRBJ2-2, and 9 junctional nucleotides match TRBD1. CDR3 region: CASSLSRDRANTGELFF. At the DNA level, the sequence is TGTGCCAGCAGCTTATCACGGGACAGGGCGAACACCGGGGAGCTGTTTTTT.